The present T cell receptor beta chain was sequenced within a study of blood T cell repertoires in COVID-19. Repertoires were generated with immunoSEQ multiplex PCR, while TCRdb's copy carries only in-frame clones and drops some. This table holds 100,000 or so clones, 82% found once. This CDR3 comprises 15 residues. Germline V lookup: CDR1 SNHLY, CDR2 FYNNEI. The V end lost 0 bases, the J end lost 4 bases, and 13 bases lay between the germline ends. The receptor was isolated from a woman of 80 years or more with acute or convalescent COVID-19. The specimen sequenced was peripheral blood. The chain combines TRBV2 with TRBJ2-7, with D possibly matching TRBD2 (6 bases). The CDR3 DNA follows: TGTGCCAGCAGTGAAGCTAGGGGACTCTGGTACGAGCAGTACGTC. This sequence encodes CASSEARGLWYEQYV.